This T cell receptor beta chain appears in the sequencing data of a study of cytomegalovirus exposure and HLA in healthy donors (dated by TCRdb to the late 2010s). Study-wide context: According to an earlier analysis of a few hundred of the donors, about 190 million T cells yielded some 120 million unique TCR beta sequences and approximately 300 Gb of sequence data. A later analysis re-examined previously published TCR beta repertoires from just over 650 donors and added high-resolution HLA genotyping to investigate patterns of TCR occurrence. Among some 400 genotyped donors of the cohort, an average of roughly 230,000 unique TCR beta nucleotide sequences was sequenced per donor, of which about 19% were non-productive. All discovery cohort repertoires had been generated using a single sequencing platform. The study aimed to test whether signatures of past pathogen exposure could be identified by cataloging public T cell receptors. A handful of DR-DQ haplotypes were handled as single units for association and clustering because linkage in the cohort was strong. The T cell repertoires of about 700 subjects were profiled by immunosequencing and related to cytomegalovirus serostatus. Roughly 320 gigabases of sequencing data and around 85 million unique TCR sequences made up an early release that covered over 550 HLA-typed donors. Donor age, sex, ethnicity and CMV serostatus were compiled alongside the repertoire data. In the later analysis, no new phenotypic data were used to find candidate immune exposures; instead, reliance was placed on TCR beta sequences and their occurrence across donors. To decide whether each TCR beta V gene segment behaved as functional or pseudogenic, an earlier analysis of over 500 of the donors relied on high-throughput TCR beta sequencing. A later genetic analysis used genome-wide SNP genotypes for about 55% of the 666 donors, treating that subset as a discovery cohort. Class I and class II HLA loci were covered by the typing at four-digit resolution. High-throughput TCR immunosequencing, statistical association of individual TCRs with disease status, and machine learning were combined to predict cytomegalovirus infection status. The number of donors typed differed by locus, with 629-630 for A, B, C, DRB1 and DQB1, around 500 for DQA1, 606 for DPA1, and 400 to 490 for DPB1. Along with the roughly 670-subject first cohort, a separate validation cohort of about 110 different subjects was used. Among the approximately 430 genotyped donors, approximately 76% belonged to the genetic ancestry cluster associated with self-reported Caucasian donors.

The library was built by means of the immunoSEQ multiplex PCR assay. The multiplex PCR relied on a mix of 60 forward primers for TCR Vbeta segments and 13 reverse primers for TCR Jbeta segments. The CDR3 region of rearranged TCR beta genes was amplified from genomic DNA by a multiplex PCR assay. Amplified TCR beta libraries were sequenced as 87-base-pair reads on the Illumina HiSeq System. As for the authors' bioinformatics: A later analysis counted approximately 76 million unique TCR beta chains across the 690 or so repertoires, and 10 million to 11 million of these chains were shared by at least two donors. To remove PCR and sequencing errors, raw reads were error-corrected and collapsed into unique sequences using a nearest-neighbor algorithm that merged closely related sequences. V, D and J gene segments were assigned by aligning CDR3 sequences to IMGT reference sequences. Each retained sequence needed at least a six-nucleotide match to both a V gene segment and a J gene segment. Rearrangements were classified as productive when the CDR3 lacked stop codons and remained in frame with V and J, and all other rearrangements were classified as non-productive. Following IMGT convention, CDR3 was defined as the stretch from the second conserved V-encoded cysteine up to the conserved J-encoded phenylalanine. The earlier analysis of about 590 of the donors excluded sequences that lacked an unambiguous match to a single V gene segment. An earlier analysis of 587 of the donors classified V segments as functional when productive rearrangements were above 56.7% and as segregating when the standard deviation between donors was above 5%. A statistical classification framework was built for diagnosing cytomegalovirus status from the catalog of TCR beta chain sequences. V and J gene assignment, in a later analysis, came from comparing TCR nucleotide sequences with IMGT/GENE-DB human TR gene sequences. A later analysis assigned CDR3 sequences and most-parsimonious VDJ recombination scenarios with the TCRdist pipeline. In a later analysis, each TCR beta chain was defined by its CDR3 amino acid sequence together with its V-gene family, and reads without a unique V-gene family were excluded. To address suspected cross-contamination and a sequencing artifact, a later analysis removed 450 to 700 highly shared, low-generation-probability nucleotide sequences. In a later analysis, a clonal expansion index for each public chain was calculated from normalized within-repertoire ranks of inferred template counts. In a later analysis, generation probabilities were computed using a VDJ recombination model fitted to out-of-frame rearrangements, and the results were checked against IGoR. Hypergeometric tests were used in a later analysis to score TCR-TCR, TCR-HLA and TCR-CMV co-occurrence, with a repertoire-size bias correction applied to the TCR pairs. In a later analysis, false discovery rates were estimated by permuting HLA or CMV assignments 20 times. In a later analysis, co-occurring TCRs were grouped using DBSCAN, and TCRdist sequence similarity was added for clustering within HLA-allele-positive subsets. Co-occurrence clustering excluded repertoires with fewer than 30,000 or more than 120,000 public chains, plus five with anomalous nucleotide sharing. As stored in TCRdb, this immuneACCESS dataset retains in-frame rearrangements with V and J assigned. A fraction of the clones does not appear; measured against another copy, unresolved V genes explain less than half of the discrepancy, and the remainder lacks a known reason. V and J calls and clone size are as listed in that table; D and trimming were resolved from the DNA. The sample records tens of thousands of clones, 78% of which are singletons. The top ten constitute 8% to 9.5% of the sample.

Results the study describes overall, beyond this receptor: The authors suggested that the approach could potentially be generalized to other disease states and immunological phenotypes. According to a later analysis, TCR association rates differed among HLA loci, with DRB1 alleles showing the most associated TCRs and HLA-C alleles showing the fewest. In an earlier analysis of approximately 590 of the donors, most TCR beta V segments appeared in productive rearrangements about 87% or about 30% of the time, broadly matching IMGT annotations. A later analysis reported that several top co-occurrence clusters appeared linked to parvovirus B19, influenza, CMV and Epstein-Barr virus. Presence/absence analyses assumed roughly uniform sequencing depth across donors, an assumption that may not hold. Linkage disequilibrium might explain the correlated functional status among segregating V segments, but an unknown experimental factor could not be ruled out. A cluster of highly shared sequence variants was judged likely to represent a technical artifact of the sequencing pipeline. At a false discovery rate of 0.05, a later analysis linked 15,000 to 20,000 TCR beta sequences to specific HLA alleles. In the study, about 150 TCR beta chains were listed as associated with cytomegalovirus. Because HLA typing was missing for some donors at each locus, association tests included only the typed subset. In this cohort, only TCR beta chains were sequenced, and detectable features were limited by the absence of alpha or paired-chain data. A further reported finding was that TCR beta sequences accurately predicted the HLA-A and HLA-B alleles for most subjects in the first cohort. In a later analysis, most CMV-associated TCR beta chains were found to appear HLA-restricted, with HLA associations seemingly driven largely by CMV exposure. Some IMGT-functional V segments, including TRBV6-2 and TRBV6-3, could not be told apart with the 87-base-pair reads, so those segments were excluded. In vitro tests confirmed that a few of the cytomegalovirus-associated TCR beta chains recognize cytomegalovirus antigens. While some public TCRs were present in many individuals, most TCR sequences turned up only very rarely across donors. The classifier was reported to diagnose cytomegalovirus status with high specificity and sensitivity in both the original cohort and the validation cohort. Seventeen rarely observed V segments, including chromosome 9 orphons, were excluded from the earlier analysis of several hundred of the donors because counts were too low. V-gene and J-gene trimming of TCR beta chains was associated with a missense DCLRE1C variant in a later genetic analysis, and the association was replicated in an independent cohort. Strong co-occurrence of HLA alleles, especially DR and DQ, made assigning TCR associations to individual alleles difficult. According to a later genetic analysis, donors in an Asian-associated ancestry cluster had fewer N-insertions in productive TCRs than the approximately 670-donor mean. In a later analysis, HLA-associated TCR beta chains were found to be more clonally expanded and to have lower generation probabilities than equally common non-associated chains. For the cohort, immune exposure information was limited to CMV serostatus.

The CDR3 holds 14 amino acids from the cysteine to the phenylalanine. The kept DNA is CDR3 alone, 42 bases in frame from the first base. From V the trimming removes 3 bases and from J it removes 4 bases, while the gene matches leave 1 base of the junction unaccounted for. CDR1 is given as SGHKS and CDR2 as YYEKEE, both from the germline V gene (reference sequence). The cohort comprised under 700 healthy bone marrow donors. All cohort members were sampled while nominally healthy, although unrecorded immune exposures were likely present. The donor was CMV seropositive and was included in the group of approximately 300 seropositive cohort members. Every donor gave a peripheral blood sample, and the peripheral blood mononuclear cells from that sample were used for TCR beta sequencing. Genomic DNA extraction from the blood cell samples was performed with the Qiagen DNeasy Blood Extraction Kit. A word on this clone: Its recognized antigen is unknown. No clone much larger than this one lies a single base away; base qualities are absent.

The sequence was obtained from a middle-aged woman in good health and CMV-seropositive. Material: PBMCs. This chain joins TRBV5-5 to TRBJ2-5; 12 bases in the junction line up with TRBD2. The CDR3 protein sequence reads: CASSSTSGGETQYF. The DNA sequence reads TGTGCCAGCAGCTCGACTAGCGGGGGAGAGACCCAGTACTTC.